This TCR beta chain was obtained from a study of T cells expressing NK-cell markers. Study in general: With respect to HCMV, seven of the eight sequenced donors were seropositive, and one was seronegative.

The CDR3 extends over 14 amino acids. CDR1 is DFQATT and CDR2 is SNEGSKA in the germline V gene (reference sequence). For TCR beta, cDNA was produced by 5'RACE template switching with UMIs. For each CDR3 protein, TCRdb gives one entry from its re-call of the 5' RACE reads, without DNA. This table holds about 260,000 distinct CDR3 sequences. Material: blood T cells: a sorted CD56 or NKG2C T cell subset, CD4+ or CD8+ T cells, or bulk PBMC T cells (not recorded which). This clonotype originated in a man aged 18 to 29 in good health. V is TRBV20-1 and J is TRBJ2-5; the TRBD2 assignment by TCRdb is unverifiable without DNA. The CDR3 loop is CSATPRRAEETQYF.